This paragraph covers one TCR beta chain sequence. The target of this receptor is not known. One base away there is no much larger clone; base qualities are not given. The sample originates from a study of blood T cell repertoires in COVID-19 (dated by TCRdb to the early 2020s). Concerning the study at large: The collaborator samples originated in the United States, Italy and Spain and spanned the acute and convalescent phases of COVID-19. The material from the prospective study consisted of cDNA or gDNA derived from T cells, B-cell-depleted T cells, or PBMCs. The dataset comprised deeply sampled blood TCRbeta repertoires from subjects exposed to, actively infected with, or recovered from COVID-19. The repertoires were released in a freely available public database meant as a resource for research on the immune response to SARS-CoV-2. Samples came from the ongoing ImmuneRACE study (first 160 participants) plus 1,254 subjects from 6 global collaborators. A de-identified subject ID, COVID-19 status, age in years and sex were almost always included in the sample metadata. Where available, HLA class I and class II types were taken from metadata supplied by the sample provider and were not determined by assay-based typing. On the study overall, not on this receptor specifically: The amount of clinical and demographic metadata varied by source and participant and was provided uncurated.

The immunoSEQ Assay, a bias-controlled multiplex PCR, was used to amplify TCRbeta CDR3 regions from genomic DNA. On the authors' methods: The number of nucleated cells in each sample was estimated from the amplification of reference gene primers within the assay. To quantify the absolute abundance of each unique TCRbeta CDR3 rearrangement, sequence reads were collapsed and filtered. For each sample, productive Simpson clonality was calculated as the square root of Simpson's diversity index across productive rearrangements. Here the immuneACCESS table is served through TCRdb, limited to in-frame sequences with V and J called. Missing clones are a known gap in these copies; in checked studies unresolved V genes cover under half, and the rest lacks a known reason. The DNA was the basis for D and trimming; V, J and clone size are from that table. In this sample the table shows about 400,000 clones, roughly 88% of which occur a single time. Around 2% of the sample comes from the top ten.

Enrolling through a virtual design, the prospective study's participants ranged in age from about 18 to 100 years and lived across some 23 United States geographic areas. In the prospective study, participants were assigned to cohorts based on the clinical history participants reported in a screening survey and a study questionnaire. In the prospective study, mobile phlebotomists collected whole blood, serum and a nasopharyngeal or oropharyngeal swab from each participant. Participants in the prospective study had the option to provide additional blood draws and questionnaires over a roughly 2-month period. Before DNA extraction, blood samples from the prospective study were shipped at room temperature or frozen. The V and J ends are trimmed by 3 bases and 0 bases, leaving 11 bases between them. CDR1 MGHRA and CDR2 YSYEKL are derived from the germline V gene. Inclusive of the bounding cysteine and phenylalanine, the CDR3 is 16 residues long. The kept DNA is CDR3 alone, 48 bases in frame from the first base.

The sequence links TRBV4-1 to TRBJ1-4, with the D gene call left open. This sequence was found in a woman aged 35 to 49 with acute COVID-19. The sequenced sample consisted of PBMCs or T cells enriched from blood (not recorded which). The DNA sequence is as follows: TGCGCCAGCAGCCAGATAACATTCTCAACTAATGAAAAACTGTTTTTT. Its protein reads: CASSQITFSTNEKLFF.